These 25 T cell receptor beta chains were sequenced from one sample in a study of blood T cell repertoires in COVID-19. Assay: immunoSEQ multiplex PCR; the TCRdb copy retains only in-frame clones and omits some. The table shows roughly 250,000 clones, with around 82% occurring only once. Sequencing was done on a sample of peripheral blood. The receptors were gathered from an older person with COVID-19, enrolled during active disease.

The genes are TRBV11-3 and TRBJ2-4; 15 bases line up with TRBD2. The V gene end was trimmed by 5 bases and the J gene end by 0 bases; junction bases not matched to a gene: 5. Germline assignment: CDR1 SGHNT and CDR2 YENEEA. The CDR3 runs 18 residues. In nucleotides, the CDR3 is TGTGCCAGCAGCCGGGGACTAGCGGGGGGAATAGCCAAAAACATTCAGTACTTC. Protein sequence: CASSRGLAGGIAKNIQYF.

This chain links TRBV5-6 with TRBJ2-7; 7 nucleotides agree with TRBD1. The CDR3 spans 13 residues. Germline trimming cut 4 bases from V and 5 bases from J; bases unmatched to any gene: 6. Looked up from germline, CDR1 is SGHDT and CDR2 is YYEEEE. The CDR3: CASSPTTGHEQYF. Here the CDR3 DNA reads TGTGCCAGCAGCCCGACGACAGGGCACGAGCAGTACTTC.

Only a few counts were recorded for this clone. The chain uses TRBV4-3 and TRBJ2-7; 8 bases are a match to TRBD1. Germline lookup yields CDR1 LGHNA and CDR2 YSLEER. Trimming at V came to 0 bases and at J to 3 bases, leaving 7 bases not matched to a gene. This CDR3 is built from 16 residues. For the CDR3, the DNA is TGCGCCAGCAGCCAAGATGTGGGACAGGCTGACTACGAGCAGTACTTC. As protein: CASSQDVGQADYEQYF.

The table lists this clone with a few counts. The CDR3 region has the DNA TGTGCCAGCAGTTTATTCATGTCCAGGGATAACTATGGCTACACCTTC. This sequence encodes CASSLFMSRDNYGYTF. The chain combines TRBV28 with TRBJ1-2, with D tentatively TRBD1 (5 bases). CDR1 and CDR2 from the germline V gene are MDHEN and SYDVKM. This CDR3 is built from 16 residues. Trimming took off 1 base at V and 1 base at J, with 13 bases between the two ends.

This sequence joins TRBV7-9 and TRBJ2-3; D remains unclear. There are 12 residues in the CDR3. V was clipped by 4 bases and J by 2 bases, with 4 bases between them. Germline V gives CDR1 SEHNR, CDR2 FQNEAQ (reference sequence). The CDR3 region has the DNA TGTGCCAGCAGCTCTTCCACAGATACGCAGTATTTT. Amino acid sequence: CASSSSTDTQYF.

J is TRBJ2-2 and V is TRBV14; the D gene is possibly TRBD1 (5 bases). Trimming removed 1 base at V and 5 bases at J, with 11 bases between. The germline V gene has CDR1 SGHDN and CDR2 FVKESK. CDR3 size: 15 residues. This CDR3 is CASSQVRVSTGELFF. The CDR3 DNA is TGTGCCAGCAGCCAAGTCAGGGTCTCAACCGGGGAGCTGTTTTTT.

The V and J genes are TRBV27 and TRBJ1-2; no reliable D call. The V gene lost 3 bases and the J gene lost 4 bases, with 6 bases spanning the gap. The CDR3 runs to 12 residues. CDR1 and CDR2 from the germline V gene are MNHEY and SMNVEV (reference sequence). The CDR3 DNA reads TGTGCCAGCAGTTTTGCCGGCTATGGCTACACCTTC. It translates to CASSFAGYGYTF.

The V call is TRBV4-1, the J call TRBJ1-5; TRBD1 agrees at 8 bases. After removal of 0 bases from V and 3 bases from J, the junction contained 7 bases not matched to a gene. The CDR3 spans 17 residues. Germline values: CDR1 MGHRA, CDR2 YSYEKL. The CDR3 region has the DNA TGCGCCAGCAGCCAAGAGTTGGCAGGGGGCGTCAATCAGCCCCAGCATTTT. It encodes CASSQELAGGVNQPQHF.

The CDR3 sequence is CASSLELAGSSYEQYF. The CDR3, as DNA: TGTGCCAGCAGCTTAGAACTAGCGGGTAGCTCCTACGAGCAGTACTTC. This chain links TRBV7-2 with TRBJ2-7; 9 bases line up with TRBD2. The V gene end was trimmed by 1 base and the J gene end by 0 bases; junction bases not matched to a gene: 4. Germline loops: CDR1 SGHTA, CDR2 FQGNSA. This CDR3 contains 16 residues.

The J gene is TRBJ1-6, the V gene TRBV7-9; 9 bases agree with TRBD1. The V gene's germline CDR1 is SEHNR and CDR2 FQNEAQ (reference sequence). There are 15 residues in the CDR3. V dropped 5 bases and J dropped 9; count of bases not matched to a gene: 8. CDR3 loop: CASSQTQGAGSPLHF. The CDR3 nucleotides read TGTGCCAGCAGCCAGACACAGGGGGCAGGTTCACCCCTCCACTTT.

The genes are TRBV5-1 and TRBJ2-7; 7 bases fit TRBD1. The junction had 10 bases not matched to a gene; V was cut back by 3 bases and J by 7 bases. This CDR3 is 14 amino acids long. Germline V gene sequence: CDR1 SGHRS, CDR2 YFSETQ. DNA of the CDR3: TGCGCCAGCAGCTGGACAGGTGACTTGGTAGAGCAGTACTTC. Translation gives CASSWTGDLVEQYF. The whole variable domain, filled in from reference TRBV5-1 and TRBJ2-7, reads KAGVTQTPRYLIKTRGQQVTLSCSPISGHRSVSWYQQTPGQGLQFLFEYFSETQRNKGNFPGRFSGRQFSNSRSEMNVSTLELGDSALYLCASSWTGDLVEQYFGPGTRLTVT.

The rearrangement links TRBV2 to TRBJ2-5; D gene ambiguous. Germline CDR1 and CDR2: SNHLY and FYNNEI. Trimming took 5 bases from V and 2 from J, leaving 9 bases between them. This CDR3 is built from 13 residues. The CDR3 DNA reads TGTGCCAGCAGTTTGACACGTCAAGAGACCCAGTACTTC. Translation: CASSLTRQETQYF.

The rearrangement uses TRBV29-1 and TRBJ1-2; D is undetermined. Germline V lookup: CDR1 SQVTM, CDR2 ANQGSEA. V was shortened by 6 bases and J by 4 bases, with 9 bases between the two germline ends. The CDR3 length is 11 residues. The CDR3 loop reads CSVEPLYGYTF. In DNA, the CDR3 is TGCAGCGTCGAACCTCTCTATGGCTACACCTTC.

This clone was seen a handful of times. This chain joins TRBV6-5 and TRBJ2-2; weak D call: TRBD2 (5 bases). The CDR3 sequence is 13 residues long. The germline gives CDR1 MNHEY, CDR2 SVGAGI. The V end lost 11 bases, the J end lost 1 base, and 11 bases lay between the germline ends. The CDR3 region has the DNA TGTGCCGGCGCAGGACTGAACACCGGGGAGCTGTTTTTT. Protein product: CAGAGLNTGELFF.

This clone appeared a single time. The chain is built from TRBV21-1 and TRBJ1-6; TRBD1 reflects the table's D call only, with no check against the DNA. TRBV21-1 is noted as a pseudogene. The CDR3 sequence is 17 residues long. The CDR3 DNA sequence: TGTGCCAGCAAACCGGGACAGGGGGCTTCGGCTAATTCACCCCTCCACTTT. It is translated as CASKPGQGASANSPLHF.

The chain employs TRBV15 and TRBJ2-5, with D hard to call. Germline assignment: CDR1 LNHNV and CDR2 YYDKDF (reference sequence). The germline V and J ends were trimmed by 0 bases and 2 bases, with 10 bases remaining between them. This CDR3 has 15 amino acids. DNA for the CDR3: TGTGCCACCAGCAGAGATCTGCGCGGTCAAGAGACCCAGTACTTC. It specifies CATSRDLRGQETQYF. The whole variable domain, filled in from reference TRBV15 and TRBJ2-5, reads DAMVIQNPRYQVTQFGKPVTLSCSQTLNHNVMYWYQQKSSQAPKLLFHYYDKDFNNEADTPDNFQSRRPNTSFCFLDIRSPGLGDTAMYLCATSRDLRGQETQYFGPGTRLLVL.

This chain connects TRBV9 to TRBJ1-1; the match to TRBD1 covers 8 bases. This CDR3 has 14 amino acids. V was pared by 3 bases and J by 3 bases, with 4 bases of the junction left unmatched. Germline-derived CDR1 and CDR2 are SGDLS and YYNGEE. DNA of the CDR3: TGTGCCAGCAGCGCCACAGGGGGTTACACTGAAGCTTTCTTT. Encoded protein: CASSATGGYTEAFF.

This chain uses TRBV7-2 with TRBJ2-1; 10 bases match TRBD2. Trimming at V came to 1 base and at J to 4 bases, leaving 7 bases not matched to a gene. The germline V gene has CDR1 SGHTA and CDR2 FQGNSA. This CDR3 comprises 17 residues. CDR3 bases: TGTGCCAGCAGCTTAGTCCTAGCGGGAGTAGGGTACAATGAGCAGTTCTTC. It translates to CASSLVLAGVGYNEQFF.

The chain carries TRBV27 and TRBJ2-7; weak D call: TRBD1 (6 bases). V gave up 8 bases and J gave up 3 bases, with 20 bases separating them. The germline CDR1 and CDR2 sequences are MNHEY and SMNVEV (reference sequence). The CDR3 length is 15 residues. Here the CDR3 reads CASVAYSGQNYEQYF. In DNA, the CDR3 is TGTGCCAGCGTAGCTTACTCGGGACAAAACTACGAGCAGTACTTC.

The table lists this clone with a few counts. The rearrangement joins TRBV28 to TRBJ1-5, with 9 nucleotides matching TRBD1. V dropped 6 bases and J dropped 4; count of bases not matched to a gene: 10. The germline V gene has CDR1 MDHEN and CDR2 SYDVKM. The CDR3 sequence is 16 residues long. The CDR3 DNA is TGTGCCAGCAGCCTAAAACAGGGGGCAGGGAATCAGCCCCAGCATTTT. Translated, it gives CASSLKQGAGNQPQHF.

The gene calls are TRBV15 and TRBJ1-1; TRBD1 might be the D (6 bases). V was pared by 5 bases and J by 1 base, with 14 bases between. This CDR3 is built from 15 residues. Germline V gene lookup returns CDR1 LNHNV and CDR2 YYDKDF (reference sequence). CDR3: CATSGIRGGNTEAFF. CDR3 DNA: TGTGCCACCAGCGGTATAAGAGGGGGGAACACTGAAGCTTTCTTT. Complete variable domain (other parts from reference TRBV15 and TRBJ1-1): DAMVIQNPRYQVTQFGKPVTLSCSQTLNHNVMYWYQQKSSQAPKLLFHYYDKDFNNEADTPDNFQSRRPNTSFCFLDIRSPGLGDTAMYLCATSGIRGGNTEAFFGQGTRLTVV.

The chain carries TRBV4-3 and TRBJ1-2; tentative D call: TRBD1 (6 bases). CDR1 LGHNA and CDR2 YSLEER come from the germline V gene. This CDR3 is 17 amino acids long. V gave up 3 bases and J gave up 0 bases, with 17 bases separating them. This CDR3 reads CASSQYAGTPTNYGYTF. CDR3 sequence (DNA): TGCGCCAGCAGCCAGTACGCCGGGACACCAACTAACTATGGCTACACCTTC.

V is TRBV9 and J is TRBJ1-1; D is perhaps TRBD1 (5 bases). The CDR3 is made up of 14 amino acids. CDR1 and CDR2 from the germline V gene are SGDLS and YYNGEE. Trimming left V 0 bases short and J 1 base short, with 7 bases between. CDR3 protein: CASSVVTENTEAFF. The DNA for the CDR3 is TGTGCCAGCAGCGTAGTGACAGAGAACACTGAAGCTTTCTTT.

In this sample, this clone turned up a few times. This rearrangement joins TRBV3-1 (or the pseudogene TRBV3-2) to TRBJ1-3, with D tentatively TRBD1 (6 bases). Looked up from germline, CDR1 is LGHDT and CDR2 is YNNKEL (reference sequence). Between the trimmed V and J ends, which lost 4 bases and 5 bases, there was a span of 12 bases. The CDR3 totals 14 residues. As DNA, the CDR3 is TGTGCCAGCAGCCCCCATGACAGGCGAAACACCATATATTTT. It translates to CASSPHDRRNTIYF.

CDR3 protein: CASSPPTGNTEAFF. The CDR3 DNA is TGCGCCAGCAGCCCTCCCACGGGGAACACTGAAGCTTTCTTT. This sequence joins TRBV5-1 and TRBJ1-1; no firm D call. CDR1 and CDR2 from the germline V gene are SGHRS and YFSETQ. V dropped 4 bases and J dropped 1 base, with 11 bases sitting between them. CDR3 size: 14 residues.